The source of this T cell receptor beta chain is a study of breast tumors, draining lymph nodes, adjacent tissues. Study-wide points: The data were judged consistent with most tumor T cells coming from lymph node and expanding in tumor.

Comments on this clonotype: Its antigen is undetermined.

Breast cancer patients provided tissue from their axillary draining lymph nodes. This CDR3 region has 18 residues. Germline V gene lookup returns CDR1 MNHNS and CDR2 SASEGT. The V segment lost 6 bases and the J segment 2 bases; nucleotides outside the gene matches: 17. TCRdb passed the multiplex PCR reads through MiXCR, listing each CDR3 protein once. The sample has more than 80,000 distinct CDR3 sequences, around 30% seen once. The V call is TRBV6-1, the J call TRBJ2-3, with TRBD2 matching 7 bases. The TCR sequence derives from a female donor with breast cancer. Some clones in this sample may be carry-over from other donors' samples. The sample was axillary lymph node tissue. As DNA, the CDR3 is TGTGCCAGCAGCCCATCCCGCGGACGGCGGGGGTCCACAGATACGCAGTATTTT. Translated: CASSPSRGRRGSTDTQYF.